These T cell receptor beta chains were read from a single sample in a study of breast tumors, draining lymph nodes, adjacent tissues. MiXCR was run by TCRdb on the multiplex PCR reads, yielding one entry per CDR3 protein. The sample shows approximately 210,000 distinct CDR3 sequences, roughly 32% of them seen only once. What was sequenced was axillary lymph node tissue. These receptors were collected from a female donor with breast cancer. Some clones in this sample may be carry-over from other donors' samples. Both conserved end residues are part of each CDR3. D genes are given only for firm matches. Only some rows state a clone size, as once, few, many or a class for expanded clones.

d_call,j_call,clone_size,v_call,cdr3_aa,cdr3_nt
TRBD2,TRBJ2-3,-,TRBV10-3,CAISESGGGRGDTQYF,TGTGCCATCAGTGAGTCGGGTGGCGGGAGAGGAGATACGCAGTATTTT
-,TRBJ2-5,once,TRBV13,CASSFTGLGETQYF,TGTGCCAGCAGCTTCACAGGGTTGGGAGAGACCCAGTACTTC
-,TRBJ2-3,many,TRBV4-2,CASSQEDSLSDTQYF,TGTGCCAGCAGCCAAGAGGACAGCCTTTCAGATACGCAGTATTTT
TRBD2,TRBJ2-5,once,TRBV29-1,CSVGLAAQDTQYF,TGCAGCGTCGGACTAGCGGCCCAAGATACCCAGTACTTC
-,TRBJ2-7,many,TRBV19,CASRAGDDEQYF,TGTGCCTCCAGGGCAGGGGACGACGAGCAGTACTTC
-,TRBJ1-5,many,TRBV6-1,CASRHRAHGQPQHF,TGTGCCAGCAGGCACAGGGCCCACGGTCAGCCCCAGCATTTT
TRBD1,TRBJ2-2,many,TRBV5-1,CASRRQGEANTGELFF,TGCGCCAGCAGGAGACAGGGGGAAGCGAACACCGGGGAGCTGTTTTTT
TRBD2,TRBJ2-3,many,TRBV2,CASSTGVAGPYTQYF,TGTGCCAGCAGCACCGGGGTAGCGGGGCCCTATACGCAGTATTTT
TRBD1,TRBJ2-7,-,TRBV6-1,CASSHGRGYEQYF,TGTGCCAGCAGTCATGGCAGGGGGTACGAGCAGTACTTC
TRBD2,TRBJ2-4,-,TRBV20-1,CSVPSGRAKNIQYF,TGCAGTGTTCCTAGCGGGAGGGCAAAAAACATTCAGTACTTC
TRBD2,TRBJ2-7,many,TRBV5-8,CASSSPGTSGISTHEQYF,TGTGCCAGCAGCTCCCCGGGGACTAGCGGGATCAGTACCCACGAGCAGTACTTC
TRBD1,TRBJ2-2,-,TRBV7-9,CASSHGTGRTGELFF,TGTGCCAGCAGCCACGGGACAGGGAGGACCGGGGAGCTGTTTTTT
TRBD2,TRBJ2-1,few,TRBV6-1,CASSPFPTSGNYNEQFF,TGTGCCAGCAGTCCCTTCCCGACTAGCGGGAACTACAATGAGCAGTTCTTC
-,TRBJ1-2,-,TRBV7-2,CASSLMAGYTF,TGTGCCAGCAGCTTAATGGCTGGCTACACCTTC
-,TRBJ2-1,many,TRBV4-1,CASSQEGARDPIDEQFF,TGCGCCAGCAGCCAAGAAGGCGCCCGGGATCCGATCGATGAGCAGTTCTTC
-,TRBJ2-7,-,TRBV20-1,CSARRSKQYEQYF,TGCAGTGCTAGAAGGAGCAAGCAATACGAGCAGTACTTC
TRBD1,TRBJ1-1,-,TRBV5-1,CASRPGTVMSTEAFF,TGCGCCAGCAGGCCCGGGACAGTCATGAGCACTGAAGCTTTCTTT
TRBD1,TRBJ1-3,many,TRBV20-1,CSARLPGGMGNTIYF,TGCAGTGCTAGACTCCCAGGGGGAATGGGAAACACCATATATTTT
TRBD2,TRBJ2-1,many,TRBV9,CASSVGSGRLNEQFF,TGTGCCAGCAGCGTAGGTAGCGGGAGGTTAAATGAGCAGTTCTTC
-,TRBJ1-5,many,TRBV24-1,CATSDSGLSNQPQHF,TGTGCCACCAGTGATTCAGGGTTATCGAATCAGCCCCAGCATTTT
TRBD2,TRBJ2-5,many,TRBV11-2,CASTLLTSGKETQYF,TGTGCCAGCACCTTGTTAACTAGCGGGAAAGAGACCCAGTACTTC
-,TRBJ1-3,many,TRBV11-2,CASSSRLTGNTIYF,TGTGCCAGCAGCTCAAGATTAACTGGAAACACCATATATTTT
TRBD1,TRBJ1-4,-,TRBV28,CASSSATPTGGEKLFF,TGTGCCAGCAGTTCGGCTACACCTACAGGGGGCGAAAAACTGTTTTTT
-,TRBJ1-1,few,TRBV19,CASSTDMNTEAFF,TGTGCCAGTAGTACGGACATGAACACTGAAGCTTTCTTT
TRBD1,TRBJ1-2,-,TRBV4-3,CASSQDGRQGGGYTF,TGCGCCAGCAGCCAAGATGGGAGACAGGGGGGCGGCTACACCTTC
TRBD1,TRBJ1-2,-,TRBV12-3/TRBV12-4,CASSPGTGGAHGYTF,TGTGCCAGCAGCCCCGGGACAGGGGGCGCCCATGGCTACACCTTC
-,TRBJ2-1,-,TRBV9,CASSADNRAYNERFF,TGTGCCAGCAGCGCAGACAATCGGGCCTACAATGAGCGGTTCTTC
-,TRBJ2-3,many,TRBV3-1,CASSQEVTRVTDTQYF,TGTGCCAGCAGCCAAGAAGTGACGCGGGTGACAGATACGCAGTATTTT
TRBD1,TRBJ2-1,many,TRBV7-3,CASSHPRDRRTYNEQFF,TGTGCCAGCAGCCACCCTCGGGACAGGAGGACCTACAATGAGCAGTTCTTC
-,TRBJ2-2,many,TRBV28,CASSLLGSGNTGELFF,TGTGCCAGCAGTTTACTGGGCAGTGGAAACACCGGGGAGCTGTTTTTT
-,TRBJ2-3,many,TRBV4-2,CASSQDWAGKSTDTQYF,TGTGCCAGCAGCCAAGATTGGGCGGGGAAAAGCACAGATACGCAGTATTTT
TRBD2,TRBJ2-7,-,TRBV29-1,CSARTSGITYEQYF,TGCAGCGCCCGGACTAGCGGGATAACCTACGAGCAGTACTTC
-,TRBJ1-5,many,TRBV6-5,CATRRGVNQPQHF,TGTGCCACCAGAAGGGGAGTCAATCAGCCCCAGCATTTT
-,TRBJ2-5,few,TRBV5-1,CASSLLAPKDTQYF,TGCGCCAGCAGCTTGCTGGCACCGAAAGACACCCAGTACTTC
TRBD2,TRBJ2-7,many,TRBV20-1,CSAKRREGLWGNEQYF,TGCAGTGCTAAGAGGCGGGAGGGCCTATGGGGGAACGAGCAGTACTTC
-,TRBJ1-2,-,TRBV20-1,CSARGGYTF,TGCAGTGCTAGAGGGGGCTACACCTTC
-,TRBJ2-1,-,TRBV20-1,CSARDLGPGVSEQFF,TGCAGTGCTAGAGATCTCGGCCCGGGAGTAAGTGAGCAGTTCTTC
-,TRBJ1-1,few,TRBV5-5,CASSLASDEAFF,TGTGCCAGCAGCTTGGCATCAGACGAAGCTTTCTTT
TRBD1,TRBJ2-7,many,TRBV3-1,CASSRTGAFGHEQYF,TGTGCCAGCAGCCGAACAGGGGCCTTTGGGCACGAGCAGTACTTC
TRBD2,TRBJ2-7,-,TRBV19,CASSRGGSKQYF,TGTGCCAGTAGTCGGGGGGGGTCAAAGCAGTACTTC
TRBD1,TRBJ1-2,many,TRBV24-1,CATSDPGTGYGYTF,TGTGCCACCAGTGACCCTGGGACAGGCTATGGCTACACCTTC
TRBD1,TRBJ1-4,many,TRBV5-4,CASSLDRANEKLFF,TGTGCCAGCAGCTTAGACAGGGCCAATGAAAAACTGTTTTTT
TRBD2,TRBJ2-5,-,TRBV20-1,CSARGWGGSYETQYF,TGCAGTGCTAGAGGGTGGGGCGGGAGCTATGAGACCCAGTACTTC
TRBD1,TRBJ2-7,many,TRBV6-2/TRBV6-3,CASSLDRVSEQYF,TGTGCCAGCAGTTTGGACAGGGTCAGCGAGCAGTACTTC
TRBD2,TRBJ2-5,-,TRBV6-5,CASSYSILAGGREETQYF,TGTGCCAGCAGTTACTCTATACTAGCGGGGGGGCGAGAAGAGACCCAGTACTTC
TRBD1,TRBJ1-6,-,TRBV19,CARKIAGQGNSPLHF,TGTGCCAGAAAAATAGCGGGACAGGGCAATTCACCCCTCCACTTT
-,TRBJ1-6,-,TRBV20-1,CSATPQMMAHSGSTLHF,TGCAGTGCTACGCCTCAGATGATGGCTCACTCAGGGTCAACCCTCCACTTT
TRBD1,TRBJ2-5,many,TRBV11-1,CASSADREYQETQYF,TGTGCCAGCAGCGCCGACAGGGAGTACCAAGAGACCCAGTACTTC
-,TRBJ1-5,many,TRBV20-1,CSARPGGLGNQPQHF,TGCAGTGCTAGACCGGGAGGGCTGGGCAATCAGCCCCAGCATTTT
-,TRBJ2-2,-,TRBV27,CASKRMGMRTGELFF,TGTGCCAGCAAAAGGATGGGAATGCGGACCGGGGAGCTGTTTTTT
-,TRBJ2-6,many,TRBV6-1,CASSSHYSGANVLTF,TGTGCCAGCAGTTCACATTACTCTGGGGCCAACGTCCTGACTTTC
-,TRBJ2-7,many,TRBV3-1,CASSLRSTSSYEQYF,TGTGCCAGCAGCCTCAGATCGACTAGCTCCTACGAGCAGTACTTC
-,TRBJ2-5,many,TRBV20-1,CSAIPGRIQETQYF,TGCAGTGCTATCCCGGGACGGATTCAAGAGACCCAGTACTTC
-,TRBJ1-5,many,TRBV2,CASSDRIVQPQHF,TGTGCCAGCAGTGACAGGATAGTTCAGCCCCAGCATTTT
TRBD2,TRBJ2-5,many,TRBV5-8,CASSKRTTSGETQYF,TGTGCCAGCAGCAAGCGGACTACTAGCGGTGAGACCCAGTACTTC
TRBD2,TRBJ2-1,-,TRBV6-5,CASSSGLAGVYNEQFF,TGTGCCAGCAGTTCCGGACTAGCGGGCGTGTACAATGAGCAGTTCTTC
-,TRBJ2-5,-,TRBV7-2,CASSLKNRAQYF,TGTGCCAGCAGCTTAAAAAATAGGGCCCAGTACTTC
-,TRBJ1-3,many,TRBV6-5,CASRTGLGNTIYF,TGTGCCAGCAGAACAGGACTGGGAAACACCATATATTTT
-,TRBJ2-1,many,TRBV29-1,CSVEGGVVVANEQFF,TGCAGCGTTGAGGGGGGAGTGGTAGTAGCAAATGAGCAGTTCTTC